Listed below are T cell receptor beta chains from one sample, sequenced in a study of T cells in Graves' hyperthyroidism and ophthalmopathy. TCRdb called the multiplex PCR reads again in MiXCR, with one record for every CDR3 protein. The data contain about 840,000 distinct CDR3 sequences, 35% to 45% of them singletons. Source material: blood. The receptors were sampled from a man aged 18 to 29 with Graves' hyperthyroidism. Both conserved end residues are part of each CDR3. A D gene is named only where the DNA matches it firmly. Some rows have no size entry. The others give once, few or many, or a class for an expanded clone.

clone size,D gene,J gene,V gene,CDR3 DNA,CDR3 protein
-,TRBD2,TRBJ2-7,TRBV2,TGTGCCAGCGGACTAGCGGGGGGGCACGAGCAGTACTTC,CASGLAGGHEQYF
many,-,TRBJ1-3,TRBV7-2,TGTGCCAGCAGCTTAGAGGAGGCAGACACCATATATTTT,CASSLEEADTIYF
-,TRBD1,TRBJ2-7,TRBV2,TGTGCCAGCAGCGGGGACAGGGATCTTCACGAGCAGTACTTC,CASSGDRDLHEQYF
-,-,TRBJ2-5,TRBV7-2,TGTGCCAGCAGCTTAGTAACCCCTCCCGGGAGACTCCAAGAGACCCAGTACTTC,CASSLVTPPGRLQETQYF
few,-,TRBJ2-7,TRBV20-1,TGCAGTGCTAGCAGAGACAGCCGGGATTACGAGCAGTACTTC,CSASRDSRDYEQYF
many,-,TRBJ1-5,TRBV12-3/TRBV12-4,TGTGCCAGCAGTTTCGCCGAGTCGCCCCAGCATTTT,CASSFAESPQHF
-,TRBD1,TRBJ2-7,TRBV2,TGTGCCAGCAGGCCTACCCGGGACAGGGGGTTAGACTACGAGCAGTACTTC,CASRPTRDRGLDYEQYF
-,-,TRBJ1-1,TRBV20-1,TGCAGTGCTAGAACTGGGAGCCAGGGTGGTGTCGCTGAAGCTTTCTTT,CSARTGSQGGVAEAFF
few,-,TRBJ1-4,TRBV9,TGTGCCAGCAGCGTCACTGGCGGAATTAATGAAAAACTGTTTTTT,CASSVTGGINEKLFF
many,-,TRBJ1-3,TRBV7-9,TGTGCCAGCAGCTCCCAAGGGGACATTAGCTCTGGAAACACCATATATTTT,CASSSQGDISSGNTIYF
few,-,TRBJ2-7,TRBV20-1,TGCAGTGCTAACTGGAGGGGGGGGCAGGAGCAGTACTTC,CSANWRGGQEQYF
many,-,TRBJ1-2,TRBV2,TGTGCCAGCAGGACGACCACTAACTATGGCTACACCTTC,CASRTTTNYGYTF
many,-,TRBJ2-2,TRBV2,TGTGCCAGCAGCGACCGCAGCTTACGACAGCCCCCGGGGGAGCTGTTTTTT,CASSDRSLRQPPGELFF
-,-,TRBJ1-1,TRBV25-1,TGTGCCAGCAGTGACTCCGTCAGTGGCACTGAAGCTTTCTTT,CASSDSVSGTEAFF
few,TRBD1,TRBJ1-1,TRBV6-1,TGTGCCAGCAGGGATCAGGGGGCCGGGGCTTTCTTT,CASRDQGAGAFF
-,-,TRBJ2-7,TRBV12-3/TRBV12-4,TGTGCCAGCAGTCCCTCCTTCGGGTCCTACGAGCAGTACTTC,CASSPSFGSYEQYF
-,TRBD1,TRBJ1-4,TRBV29-1,TGCAGCGTTGCTGGGACAGGGAGGGGAAAACTGTTTTTT,CSVAGTGRGKLFF
few,-,TRBJ2-7,TRBV7-9,TGTGCCAGCAGCGCCCAGGGTACCGAGCAGTACTTC,CASSAQGTEQYF
-,-,TRBJ1-4,TRBV7-9,TGTGCCAGCAGCCAACCGGGACCGCTAAATGAAAAACTGTTTTTT,CASSQPGPLNEKLFF
many,-,TRBJ1-5,TRBV10-3,TGTGCCATCAGTGAGTCGTCGGAGCCCCAGCATTTT,CAISESSEPQHF
many,-,TRBJ1-3,TRBV15,TGTGCCACCAGCAGAGATTTGGGCAGCGGAAACACCATATATTTT,CATSRDLGSGNTIYF
many,TRBD2,TRBJ2-5,TRBV7-8,TGTGCCAGCAGCCCGGGGAGGGGACTAGAAGAGACCCAGTACTTC,CASSPGRGLEETQYF
-,-,TRBJ2-5,TRBV6-6,TGTGCCAGCACCTCCCAGGGGACTCACCCGCAAGAGACCCAGTACTTC,CASTSQGTHPQETQYF
-,-,TRBJ1-6,TRBV2,TGTGCCAGCCCTTCCGGGAGTTCACCCCTCCACTTT,CASPSGSSPLHF
few,TRBD1,TRBJ1-2,TRBV6-5,TGTGCCAGCAGTTACGGGACAGGGGCTGGCTACACCTTC,CASSYGTGAGYTF
many,-,TRBJ2-5,TRBV20-1,TGCAGTGCTAACTCGGAGGTCGGGGAGACCCAGTACTTC,CSANSEVGETQYF
few,-,TRBJ2-7,TRBV27,TGTGCCAGCAGTCCTACTCCCGGACACGAGCAGTACTTC,CASSPTPGHEQYF
-,-,TRBJ1-2,TRBV9,TGTGCCTCCACGCGGGGGCCATCTAACTATGGCTACACCTTC,CASTRGPSNYGYTF
many,-,TRBJ1-2,TRBV12-3/TRBV12-4,TGTGCCAGCAGTTCGCCGGGTCTGAACTATGGCTACACCTTC,CASSSPGLNYGYTF
few,-,TRBJ1-2,TRBV6-6,TGTGCCAGCAGTTCGCGATTTTATGGCTACACCTTC,CASSSRFYGYTF
-,-,TRBJ2-7,TRBV2,TGTGCCAGCAGTGACAGGACAGTGGCCACAGATACGCAGTACTTC,CASSDRTVATDTQYF
-,-,TRBJ1-5,TRBV10-3,TGTGCCATCAGTATCCGGGGGGCTCAGAATCAGCCCCAGCATTTT,CAISIRGAQNQPQHF
-,-,TRBJ2-7,TRBV9,TGTGCCAGCAGTTACGGGACACCGTACGAGCAGTACTTC,CASSYGTPYEQYF
-,-,TRBJ1-2,TRBV19,TGTGCCAGCAGCTTTTTTAAGGGGCCCTATGGCTACACCTTC,CASSFFKGPYGYTF
-,-,TRBJ2-5,TRBV13,TGTGCCAGCAGCAACCTGGGGGCCGGGGAGACCCAGTACTTC,CASSNLGAGETQYF
few,TRBD1,TRBJ2-1,TRBV20-1,TGCAGTGCTGGGGGAGGGACAGGGGTTAATGAGCAGTTCTTC,CSAGGGTGVNEQFF
many,-,TRBJ1-1,TRBV2,TGTGCCAGCAATCGACAGGAGGTGAACACTGAAGCTTTCTTT,CASNRQEVNTEAFF
-,TRBD2,TRBJ2-7,TRBV7-2,TGTGCCAGCAGCCATTATAGCGGGACGAGCTCCTACGAGCAGTACTTC,CASSHYSGTSSYEQYF
-,-,TRBJ1-1,TRBV20-1,TGCAGTGCTAGAAACGCCGAGACAGGTATGAACACTGAAGCTTTCTTT,CSARNAETGMNTEAFF
-,-,TRBJ1-5,TRBV5-1,TGCGCCAGCAGCTTGGACGGCGCCCCCAATCAGCCCCAGCATTTT,CASSLDGAPNQPQHF
-,TRBD2,TRBJ2-5,TRBV29-1,TGCAGCGTTGTCCCCGATTTTAGCAGCGGGGGGACCCAGTACTTC,CSVVPDFSSGGTQYF
-,-,TRBJ1-2,TRBV2,TGTGCCAGCATGGGGACACCTTATGGCTACACCTTC,CASMGTPYGYTF
-,-,TRBJ2-5,TRBV19,TGTGCCAGTAGTATACCGGGAGACTTGGTCGAGACCCAGTACTTC,CASSIPGDLVETQYF
-,TRBD1,TRBJ2-5,TRBV7-8,TGTGCCAGCAGTTACAACAGGGGGCTCTGGGAGACCCAGTACTTC,CASSYNRGLWETQYF
many,-,TRBJ2-7,TRBV29-1,TGCAGCGTGATCGCAGGGCCCTACGAGCAGTACTTC,CSVIAGPYEQYF
many,-,TRBJ1-1,TRBV10-3,TGTGCCATCAACGGGGGGAACACTGAAGCTTTCTTT,CAINGGNTEAFF
few,TRBD2,TRBJ2-2,TRBV7-9,TGTGCCAGCAGCCGGGGAGGGTCGAACACCGGGGAGCTGTTTTTT,CASSRGGSNTGELFF
many,-,TRBJ2-7,TRBV7-2,TGTGCCAGCAGCTCGAGCTCCTACGAGCAGTACTTC,CASSSSSYEQYF
-,-,TRBJ1-5,TRBV28,TGTGCCAGCAGTTTAAGGCAGCCCGGGCAGCCCCAGCATTTT,CASSLRQPGQPQHF
many,TRBD2,TRBJ2-7,TRBV10-3,TGTGCCATCAGCCGGGACTACTACGAGCAGTACTTC,CAISRDYYEQYF